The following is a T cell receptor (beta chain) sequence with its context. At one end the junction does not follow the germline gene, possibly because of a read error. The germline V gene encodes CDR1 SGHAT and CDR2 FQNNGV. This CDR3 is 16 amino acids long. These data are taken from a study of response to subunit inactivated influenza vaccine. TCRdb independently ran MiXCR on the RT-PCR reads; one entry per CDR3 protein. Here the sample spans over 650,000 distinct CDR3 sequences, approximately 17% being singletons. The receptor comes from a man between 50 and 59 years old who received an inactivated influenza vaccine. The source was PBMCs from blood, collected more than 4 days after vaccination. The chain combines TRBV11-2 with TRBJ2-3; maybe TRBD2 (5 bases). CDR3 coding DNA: TGTGCCTGCAGCCTCTCACGACGAGCGGTCACAGATACGCAGTATTTT. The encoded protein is CACSLSRRAVTDTQYF.